Shown below are 4 T cell receptor beta chains from a single sample sequenced in a study of sequential checkpoint blockade in melanoma. Treatment indicated: randomized to nivolumab then ipilimumab (arm A) or the reverse (arm B). Clones were read by immunoSEQ multiplex PCR, and TCRdb kept only the in-frame ones, dropping some. The table shows 20,000 or so clones, with 72% occurring only once. The material was CD8+ T cells sorted from blood (inferred from file names), obtained from a patient given nivolumab and ipilimumab in sequence. These receptors originate from a human donor with melanoma.

The chain combines TRBV5-6 with TRBJ1-1; D might be TRBD1 (6 bases). Per the germline V gene, CDR1 is SGHDT and CDR2 is YYEEEE. V lost 2 bases and J lost 10, with 12 bases in between. The CDR3 has 12 residues. The CDR3 sequence is CASSLGAGVAFF. The CDR3 bases are TGTGCCAGCAGCTTAGGGGCAGGGGTAGCTTTCTTT.

This clone occurred once. V usage is TRBV9 and J usage is TRBJ1-3, with 7 bases lining up with TRBD1. The CDR3 is made up of 15 amino acids. V shed 4 bases, J shed 2 bases, and the junction held 6 bases outside the gene matches. Germline CDR1 and CDR2: SGDLS and YYNGEE. In DNA, the CDR3 is TGTGCCAGCAGCCCGCAGGGGGTCGCTGGAAACACCATATATTTT. Translated: CASSPQGVAGNTIYF.

V usage is TRBV28 and J usage is TRBJ1-3, with 7 bases lining up with TRBD1. This CDR3 comprises 18 residues. J lost 0 bases, V lost 3 bases, and 11 bases had no gene match. Germline loops: CDR1 MDHEN, CDR2 SYDVKM. The CDR3 protein is CASSLALSGQYSGNTIYF. The CDR3 nucleotides read TGTGCCAGCAGTTTGGCGCTTTCGGGACAGTACTCTGGAAACACCATATATTTT.

This clone appeared many times. The genes are TRBV25-1 and TRBJ1-2, with TRBD1 matching 10 bases. Germline loops: CDR1 MGHDK, CDR2 SYGVNS. J gave up 8 bases and V 5 bases, and 5 bases lay outside the gene matches. The CDR3 has 13 amino acids. CDR3 protein: CASSLDRGLGYTF. The DNA of the CDR3 is TGTGCCAGCAGTCTCGACAGGGGGCTAGGCTACACCTTC.